This T cell receptor (beta chain) originates from a study of T cells in Graves' hyperthyroidism and ophthalmopathy. This CDR3 region has 14 residues. Trimming cost V 3 bases and J 6 bases, with 11 bases left between them. Germline V gene lookup returns CDR1 KGHDR and CDR2 SFDVKD. Researchers amplified the TCR beta CDR3 regions from RNA transcripts. The HTBI primer set served for first-round RT-PCR of the TCR CDR3. TCRdb passed the multiplex PCR reads through MiXCR, listing each CDR3 protein once. The sample holds almost 600,000 distinct CDR3 sequences, approximately 15% seen once. This clonotype was counted many times.

The source of this sequence is a woman in her thirties with Graves' hyperthyroidism that later progressed to Graves' ophthalmopathy. The sample taken for sequencing was blood. This chain joins TRBV24-1 and TRBJ1-5; no clear D. CDR3 nucleotides: TGTGCCACCAGTGATCAATACTCTGCTCAGCCCCAGCATTTT. Its protein product is CATSDQYSAQPQHF.